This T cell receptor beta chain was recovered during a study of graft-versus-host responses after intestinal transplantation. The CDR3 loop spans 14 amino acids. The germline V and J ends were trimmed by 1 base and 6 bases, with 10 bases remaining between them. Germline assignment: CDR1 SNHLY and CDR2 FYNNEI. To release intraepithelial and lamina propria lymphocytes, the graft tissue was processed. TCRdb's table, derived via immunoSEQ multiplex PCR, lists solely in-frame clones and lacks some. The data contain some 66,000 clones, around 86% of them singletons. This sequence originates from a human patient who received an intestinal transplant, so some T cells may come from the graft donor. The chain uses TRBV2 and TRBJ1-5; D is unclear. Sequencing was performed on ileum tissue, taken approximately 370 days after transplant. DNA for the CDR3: TGTGCCAGCAGTGAAGGGAGTGGGTTTCAGCCCCAGCATTTT. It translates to CASSEGSGFQPQHF.